The 26 T cell receptor beta chains given below trace back to one sample, sequenced in a study of read filtering for tumor transcriptome and immune sequencing (dated by TCRdb to about 2020). TCRdb records Illumina HiSeq 4000 as the sequencer. TCR libraries were constructed from 300 to 400 ng RNA using the Immunoverse kit, and molecular barcoded adaptors covering alpha/delta and beta/gamma chains were employed. TCRdb took the public reads, trimmed them with fastp at Q25, ran MiXCR for clone calling and kept in-frame beta chains. Rows with a matching CDR3 protein are joined into one entry that keeps the most common DNA and genes. Here the sample has 65,000 or so distinct CDR3 sequences; roughly 18% occur a single time. Roughly 11% of the sample is taken by the ten largest. Source material: a population of CD138-negative cells sorted from bone marrow. The sample's cell subset or site, from its label and the paper: bone marrow mononuclear cells depleted of CD138+ plasma/myeloma cells by negative magnetic selection. These receptors were taken from a donor aged 40 or over with multiple myeloma.

A single count supports this clonotype. This sequence joins TRBV21-1 and TRBJ1-2. TRBV21-1 is reported as a pseudogene. This CDR3 comprises 12 residues. The CDR3 coding sequence is TGTGCCAGCAATTCGGATAACTATGGCTACACCTTC. Translation: CASNSDNYGYTF.

This clonotype has more than one count but fewer than ten. The chain carries TRBV7-2 and TRBJ1-1; 7 bases are a match to TRBD1. The CDR3 loop spans 14 amino acids. CDR1 is SGHTA and CDR2 is FQGNSA in the germline V gene. V trimming: 5 bases; J trimming: 4 bases; junction bases outside the gene matches: 7. Here the CDR3 reads CASSVTGVATEAFF. The CDR3, as DNA: TGTGCCAGCAGCGTAACAGGGGTGGCCACTGAAGCTTTCTTT.

Only a few counts were recorded for this clonotype. The chain couples TRBV2 to TRBJ2-3, with D hard to call. Germline CDR1 is SNHLY and CDR2 is FYNNEI. The V gene lost 7 bases and the J gene lost 0 bases, with 5 bases spanning the gap. CDR3 length equals 12 residues. The CDR3 sequence: CASTQSTDTQYF. The CDR3 nucleotides are TGTGCCAGCACGCAGAGCACAGATACGCAGTATTTT. Looking up the rest from reference TRBV2 and TRBJ2-3 gives the full variable domain: EPEVTQTPSHQVTQMGQEVILRCVPISNHLYFYWYRQILGQKVEFLVSFYNNEISEKSEIFDDQFSVERPDGSNFTLKIRSTKLEDSAMYFCASTQSTDTQYFGPGTRLTVL.

With regard to this clonotype: Since a much larger clone is just one base distant, this may be a read error. J is TRBJ1-5 and V is TRBV2; D call uncertain. The germline CDR1 and CDR2 sequences are SNHLY and FYNNEI. The length of the CDR3 is 13 residues. CDR3 sequence: CASRAESSQPQHF. CDR3 coding DNA: TGTGCCAGCAGAGCTGAGAGCAGTCAGCCCCAGCATTTT.

This clonotype occurred a few times. This sequence joins TRBV3-1 and TRBJ2-3, with 10 bases lining up with TRBD2. Per germline, CDR1 LGHDT and CDR2 YNNKEL (reference sequence). The length of the CDR3 is 17 residues. V lost 2 bases and J lost 3; bases outside the gene matches: 8. Here the CDR3 DNA reads TGTGCCAGCAGCCAACGAGGGGCTAGCGGGGGAACAGATACGCAGTATTTT. Encoded protein: CASSQRGASGGTDTQYF.

Points on this clonotype: This may arise from a read error, as a much more abundant clone is one base away. The chain is built from TRBV6-6 and TRBJ2-7; no firm D call. V dropped 11 bases and J dropped 3 bases, with 11 bases sitting between them. The germline V gene encodes CDR1 MNHNY and CDR2 SVGAGI (reference sequence). CDR3 length: 11 amino acids. The CDR3 nucleotides are TGTGCCGGCTCCCCCCTCTACGAGCAGTACTTC. This sequence encodes CAGSPLYEQYF.

At least ten counts were recorded for this clonotype. The chain couples TRBV6-6 to TRBJ2-1; TRBD1 matches at 7 bases. The V gene's germline CDR1 is MNHNY and CDR2 SVGAGI (reference sequence). The CDR3 loop spans 15 amino acids. The trim removed 2 bases at V and 6 bases at J, leaving 7 bases unmatched. The CDR3 is CASSYDRELSNEQFF. The CDR3 bases are TGTGCCAGCAGTTACGACAGGGAGCTCTCCAATGAGCAGTTCTTC.

This clonotype has a count of ten or more. The rearrangement uses TRBV30 and TRBJ2-7; D ambiguous. Germline loops: CDR1 GTSNPN, CDR2 SVGIG (reference sequence). V shed 1 base and J shed 3 bases, with 4 bases lying between them. The CDR3 loop spans 11 amino acids. DNA of the CDR3: TGTGCCTGGAGTGGAAACTACGAGCAGTACTTC. Translating it yields CAWSGNYEQYF.

As for this clonotype: This could be a read error, since a much larger clone is one nucleotide away. The chain combines TRBV10-1 with TRBJ2-5; D is uncertain. The CDR3 consists of 10 residues. Germline CDR1 reads WNHNN; CDR2 reads SYGVQD (reference sequence). CDR3 region: CAGSSGTQYF. CDR3 sequence (DNA): TGCGCCGGCAGTTCGGGGACCCAGTACTTC.

This rearrangement joins TRBV7-2 to TRBJ2-1; tentatively, D is TRBD2 (6 bases). V was shortened by 3 bases and J by 3 bases, with 12 bases between the two germline ends. The CDR3 is 15 amino acids. Germline V gene lookup returns CDR1 SGHTA and CDR2 FQGNSA. The chain's CDR3 is CASSFGTGIYNEQFF. The CDR3 nucleotides are TGTGCCAGCAGCTTCGGGACTGGGATCTACAATGAGCAGTTCTTC.

V gene TRBV20-1 combines with J gene TRBJ2-5, with no clear D. CDR1 and CDR2 from the germline V gene are DFQATT and SNEGSKA (reference sequence). This CDR3 has 12 amino acids. Trimming left V 5 bases short and J 4 bases short, with 11 bases between. The DNA of the CDR3 is TGCAGTGCTGGTCCATCGTTAGAGACCCAGTACTTC. Amino acids: CSAGPSLETQYF.

This clonotype was counted once. This chain joins TRBV21-1 and TRBJ2-1; TRBD2 is the table's D call and was not checked against the DNA. TRBV21-1 is tagged as a pseudogene. The CDR3 loop spans 17 amino acids. The CDR3 loop reads CACSGRPLESKRYEQFF. The CDR3 DNA reads TGTGCCTGCAGCGGAAGACCACTAGAATCTAAGCGATATGAGCAGTTCTTC.

About this clonotype: One base away lies a much larger clone, so this may be a sequencing read error. The rearrangement joins TRBV11-2 to TRBJ2-5; D not certain. The CDR3 has 13 residues. V was clipped by 7 bases and J by 0 bases, with 9 bases between them. Germline assignment: CDR1 SGHAT and CDR2 FQNNGV. This CDR3 reads CASITRDQETQYF. The CDR3 region has the DNA TGTGCCAGCATCACCCGGGACCAAGAGACCCAGTACTTC.

Ten or more counts support this clonotype. The chain has TRBV3-1 and TRBJ2-1; D not certain. The germline V gene encodes CDR1 LGHDT and CDR2 YNNKEL (reference sequence). CDR3 length: 15 residues. V lost 5 bases and J lost 6, with 17 bases in between. CDR3 nucleotide sequence: TGTGCCAGCAGCTCACCAACTCTACTCAGCAATGAGCAGTTCTTC. Translated: CASSSPTLLSNEQFF.

This clonotype was observed many times. The CDR3 DNA is TGCAGCGGGGGACAGGCTGGTGCTGAAGCTTTCTTT. Its translation: CSGGQAGAEAFF. The chain carries TRBV29-1 and TRBJ1-1; 8 nucleotides line up with TRBD1. Looked up from germline, CDR1 is SQVTM and CDR2 is ANQGSEA. The CDR3 has 12 amino acids. With V trimmed by 7 bases and J by 6 bases, 7 bases remained unmatched.

The sample holds a few counts of this clonotype. The chain joins TRBV9 to TRBJ2-7, with 15 nucleotides matching TRBD2. The CDR3 extends over 16 amino acids. J was trimmed by 7 bases and V by 3 bases; bases with no gene match: 8. Germline CDR1 reads SGDLS; CDR2 reads YYNGEE. The CDR3 coding sequence is TGTGCCAGCAGCGCAGAAGGGGGACTAGCGGGGGGTGAGCAGTACTTC. Protein: CASSAEGGLAGGEQYF. The full variable domain, its missing parts supplied by reference TRBV9 and TRBJ2-7, is DSGVTQTPKHLITATGQRVTLRCSPRSGDLSVYWYQQSLDQGLQFLIQYYNGEERAKGNILERFSAQQFPDLHSELNLSSLELGDSALYFCASSAEGGLAGGEQYFGPGTRLTVT.

V gene TRBV5-1 combines with J gene TRBJ2-7, with D tentatively TRBD1 or TRBD2 (5 bases each). This CDR3 is built from 14 residues. With 3 bases removed from V and 3 bases from J, the gap between germline ends came to 13 bases. CDR1 is SGHRS, CDR2 YFSETQ, per germline. The CDR3: CASSSGPGSYEQYF. The CDR3 nucleotides read TGCGCCAGCAGCTCCGGGCCAGGGAGCTACGAGCAGTACTTC.

This clonotype was found many times. One end of the junction varies from germline; a read error may be responsible. This chain connects TRBV29-1 to TRBJ1-1; D is undetermined. This CDR3 is 11 amino acids long. CDR1 is SQVTM, CDR2 ANQGSEA, per germline. This CDR3 is CSVDRRYEASF. The CDR3 region has the DNA TGCAGCGTTGACCGGCGGTATGAAGCTTCCTTT.

Points on this clonotype: Being one base from a much bigger clone, this may be a read error. The chain joins TRBV29-1 to TRBJ2-5; D may correspond to TRBD1 or TRBD2 (6 bases each). Germline-derived CDR1 and CDR2 are SQVTM and ANQGSEA. The CDR3 sequence is 14 residues long. Trimming shortened V by 7 bases and J by 4 bases, and 19 bases separated the two germline ends. The CDR3 DNA follows: TGCAGCGGCGGGCAGGGGAGGAACCGAGAGACCCAGTACTTC. Protein sequence: CSGGQGRNRETQYF.

Ten or more counts support this clonotype. The genes are TRBV6-6 and TRBJ1-5; the D is unclear. V lost 2 bases, J lost 0 bases, and 8 bases lay in between. Per the germline V gene, CDR1 is MNHNY and CDR2 is SVGAGI (reference sequence). The length of the CDR3 is 15 residues. The CDR3 sequence is CASSYGPNSNQPQHF. DNA for the CDR3: TGTGCCAGCAGTTACGGGCCTAATAGCAATCAGCCCCAGCATTTT.

Ten or more counts support this clonotype. This sequence joins TRBV3-1 and TRBJ2-1; D is possibly TRBD2 (6 bases). The CDR3 sequence is 16 residues long. Trimming stripped 4 bases from V and 4 bases from J, with 17 bases between. Germline lookup yields CDR1 LGHDT and CDR2 YNNKEL (reference sequence). CDR3 protein: CASSPKLADLYNEQFF. The CDR3 DNA sequence: TGTGCCAGCAGCCCAAAATTAGCGGACCTATACAATGAGCAGTTCTTC.

This clonotype was recorded only once. A much larger clone differs from this one at a single base, so this may be a read error. This sequence joins TRBV7-2 and TRBJ2-3; 9 bases line up with TRBD2. Per the germline V gene, CDR1 is SGHTA and CDR2 is FQGNSA. CDR3 size: 16 residues. CDR3 in DNA: TGTGCCAACAGCTCCGCGGTGGGACTAGCAACAGATACGCAGTATTTT. As protein: CANSSAVGLATDTQYF. The complete variable domain, with remaining parts taken from reference TRBV7-2 and TRBJ2-3, reads GAGVSQSPSNKVTEKGKDVELRCDPISGHTALYWYRQSLGQGLEFLIYFQGNSAPDKSGLPSDRFSAERTGGSVSTLTIQRTQQEDSAVYLCANSSAVGLATDTQYFGPGTRLTVL.

This clonotype occurred many times. The chain joins TRBV3-1 to TRBJ2-1; D could derive from TRBD1 or TRBD2 (6 bases each). Germline-derived CDR1 and CDR2 are LGHDT and YNNKEL (reference sequence). The CDR3 is made up of 16 amino acids. V lost 4 bases and J lost 4, with 17 bases in between. This CDR3 is CASSPRAGGNYNEQFF. The CDR3 DNA reads as TGTGCCAGCAGCCCCAGGGCCGGGGGCAATTACAATGAGCAGTTCTTC.

This clonotype was counted many times. The chain links TRBV3-1 to TRBJ1-1, with no clear D. There are 21 residues in the CDR3. The V gene lost 0 bases and the J gene lost 1 base, with 27 bases spanning the gap. Germline assignment: CDR1 LGHDT and CDR2 YNNKEL (reference sequence). The CDR3, as DNA: TGTGCCAGCAGCCAAGATTTACCTGGCGGTTTTTTGTCGACAAGGAACACTGAAGCTTTCTTT. Translated, it gives CASSQDLPGGFLSTRNTEAFF.

The genes are TRBV3-1 and TRBJ2-7, with TRBD2 identical over 10 bases. Germline CDR1 is LGHDT and CDR2 is YNNKEL (reference sequence). This CDR3 is 15 amino acids long. J gave up 3 bases and V 4 bases, and 6 bases lay outside the gene matches. CDR3 in amino acids: CASSPQREGDYEQYF. The CDR3 bases are TGTGCCAGCAGCCCCCAGCGGGAGGGGGACTACGAGCAGTACTTC.

This clonotype was counted at least ten times. The DNA for the CDR3 is TGTGCCAGCAGCCCCCAAGGGGGGATCACAGATACGCAGTATTTT. Encoded protein: CASSPQGGITDTQYF. The rearrangement joins TRBV7-2 to TRBJ2-3; D assignment may be TRBD1 or TRBD2 (6 bases each). CDR1 and CDR2 (germline): SGHTA, FQGNSA. Trimming pared 5 bases from V and 2 bases from J, leaving 14 bases between. The CDR3 sequence is 15 residues long.